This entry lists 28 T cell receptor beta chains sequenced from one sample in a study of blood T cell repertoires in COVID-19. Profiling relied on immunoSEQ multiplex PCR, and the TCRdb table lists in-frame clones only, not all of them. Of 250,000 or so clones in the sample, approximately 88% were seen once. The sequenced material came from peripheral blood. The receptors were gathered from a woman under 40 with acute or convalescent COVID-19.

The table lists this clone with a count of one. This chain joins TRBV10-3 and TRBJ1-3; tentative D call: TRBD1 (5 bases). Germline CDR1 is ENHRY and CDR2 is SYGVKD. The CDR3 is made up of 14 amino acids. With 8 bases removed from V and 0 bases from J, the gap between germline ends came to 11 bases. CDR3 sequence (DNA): TGTGCCATCGGGGGGGTTGGCTCTGGAAACACCATATATTTT. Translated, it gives CAIGGVGSGNTIYF.

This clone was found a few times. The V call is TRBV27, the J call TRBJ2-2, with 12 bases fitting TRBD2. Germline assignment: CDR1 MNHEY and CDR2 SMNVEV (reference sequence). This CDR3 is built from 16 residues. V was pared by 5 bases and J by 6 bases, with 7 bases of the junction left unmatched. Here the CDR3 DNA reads TGTGCCAGCAGTCTCACCGGACTAGCGGGATCCGGGGAGCTGTTTTTT. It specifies CASSLTGLAGSGELFF.

CDR3 DNA: TGTGCCAGTAGTGGACTAGTGTTGGGCGAGCAGTACTTC. It encodes CASSGLVLGEQYF. The chain couples TRBV19 to TRBJ2-7; 7 positions match TRBD2. The trim removed 5 bases at V and 6 bases at J, leaving 7 bases unmatched. CDR1 and CDR2 (germline): LNHDA, SQIVND (reference sequence). The CDR3 spans 13 residues.

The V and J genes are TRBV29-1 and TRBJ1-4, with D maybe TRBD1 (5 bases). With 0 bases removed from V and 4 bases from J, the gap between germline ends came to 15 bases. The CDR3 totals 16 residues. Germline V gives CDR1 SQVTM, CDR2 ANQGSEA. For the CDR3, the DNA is TGCAGCGTTGAAGACCGCTCCAGGGTGGGTAATGAAAAACTGTTTTTT. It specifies CSVEDRSRVGNEKLFF. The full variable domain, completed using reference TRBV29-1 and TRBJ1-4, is SAVISQKPSRDICQRGTSLTIQCQVDSQVTMMFWYRQQPGQSLTLIATANQGSEATYESGFVIDKFPISRPNLTFSTLTVSNMSPEDSSIYLCSVEDRSRVGNEKLFFGSGTQLSVL.

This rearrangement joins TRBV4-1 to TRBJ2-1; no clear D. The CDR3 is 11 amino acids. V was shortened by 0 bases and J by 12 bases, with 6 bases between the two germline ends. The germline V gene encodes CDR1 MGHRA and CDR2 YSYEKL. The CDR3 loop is CASSQDTGQFF. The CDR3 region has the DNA TGCGCCAGCAGCCAAGACACTGGGCAGTTCTTC.

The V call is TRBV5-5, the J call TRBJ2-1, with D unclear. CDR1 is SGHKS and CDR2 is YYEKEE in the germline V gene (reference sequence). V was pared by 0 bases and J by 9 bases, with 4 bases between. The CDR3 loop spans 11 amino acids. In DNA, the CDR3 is TGTGCCAGCAGCTTGGGTCTTGAGCAGTTCTTC. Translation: CASSLGLEQFF. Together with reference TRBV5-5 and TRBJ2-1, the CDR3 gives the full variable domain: DAGVTQSPTHLIKTRGQQVTLRCSPISGHKSVSWYQQVLGQGPQFIFQYYEKEERGRGNFPDRFSARQFPNYSSELNVNALLLGDSALYLCASSLGLEQFFGPGTRLTVL.

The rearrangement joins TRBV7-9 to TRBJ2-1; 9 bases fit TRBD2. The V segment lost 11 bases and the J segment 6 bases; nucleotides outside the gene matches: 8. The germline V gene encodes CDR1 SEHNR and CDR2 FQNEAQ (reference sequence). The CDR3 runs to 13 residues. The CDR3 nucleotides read TGTGCCGCGGGGCTAGCGGGAATCAATGAGCAGTTCTTC. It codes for CAAGLAGINEQFF.

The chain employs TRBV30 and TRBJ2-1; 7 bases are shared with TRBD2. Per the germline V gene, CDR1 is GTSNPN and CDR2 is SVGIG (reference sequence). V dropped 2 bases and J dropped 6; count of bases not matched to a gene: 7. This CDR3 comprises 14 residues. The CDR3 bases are TGTGCCTGGAGTAGGGCGGGAGACCGCAATGAGCAGTTCTTC. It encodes CAWSRAGDRNEQFF.

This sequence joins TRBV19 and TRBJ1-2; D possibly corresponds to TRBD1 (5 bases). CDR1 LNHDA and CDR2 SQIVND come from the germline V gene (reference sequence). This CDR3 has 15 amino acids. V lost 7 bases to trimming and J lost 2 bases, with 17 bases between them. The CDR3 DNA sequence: TGTGCCAGTAAGACGGATCCCAACAGGAACTATGGCTACACCTTC. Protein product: CASKTDPNRNYGYTF.

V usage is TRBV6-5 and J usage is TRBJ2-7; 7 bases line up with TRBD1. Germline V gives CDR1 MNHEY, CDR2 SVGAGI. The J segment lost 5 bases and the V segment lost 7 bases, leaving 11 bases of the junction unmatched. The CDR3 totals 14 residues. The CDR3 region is CASTAGTEGHEQYF. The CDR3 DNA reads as TGTGCCAGCACTGCCGGGACAGAGGGCCACGAGCAGTACTTC.

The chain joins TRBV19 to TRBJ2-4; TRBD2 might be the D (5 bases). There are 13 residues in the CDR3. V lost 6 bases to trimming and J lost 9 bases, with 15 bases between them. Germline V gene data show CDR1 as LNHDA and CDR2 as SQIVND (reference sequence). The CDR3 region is CASRPPGGGIQYF. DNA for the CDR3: TGTGCCAGTAGGCCGCCCGGAGGTGGCATTCAGTACTTC. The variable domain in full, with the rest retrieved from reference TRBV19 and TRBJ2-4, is DGGITQSPKYLFRKEGQNVTLSCEQNLNHDAMYWYRQDPGQGLRLIYYSQIVNDFQKGDIAEGYSVSREKKESFPLTVTSAQKNPTAFYLCASRPPGGGIQYFGAGTRLSVL.

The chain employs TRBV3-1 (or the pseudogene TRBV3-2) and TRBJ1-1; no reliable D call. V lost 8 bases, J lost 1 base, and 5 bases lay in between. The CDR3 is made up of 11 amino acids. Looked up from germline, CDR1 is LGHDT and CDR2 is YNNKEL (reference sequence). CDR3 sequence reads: CASGRNTEAFF. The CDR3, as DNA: TGTGCCAGCGGCAGGAACACTGAAGCTTTCTTT.

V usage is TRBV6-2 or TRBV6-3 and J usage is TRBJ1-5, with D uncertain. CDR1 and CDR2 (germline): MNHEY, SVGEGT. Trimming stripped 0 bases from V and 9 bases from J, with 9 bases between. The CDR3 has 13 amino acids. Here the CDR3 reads CASSYSLRSPQHF. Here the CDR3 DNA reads TGTGCCAGCAGTTACTCCCTTCGTTCGCCCCAGCATTTT.

In DNA form, the CDR3 reads TGTGCCAGCAGCCCGGGACTACCCTCCTACAATGAGCAGTTCTTC. This translates into CASSPGLPSYNEQFF. This sequence joins TRBV25-1 and TRBJ2-1; 7 nucleotides match TRBD2. Trimming took 6 bases from V and 0 from J; bases not matched to a gene: 5. Germline loops: CDR1 MGHDK, CDR2 SYGVNS. The length of the CDR3 is 15 residues.

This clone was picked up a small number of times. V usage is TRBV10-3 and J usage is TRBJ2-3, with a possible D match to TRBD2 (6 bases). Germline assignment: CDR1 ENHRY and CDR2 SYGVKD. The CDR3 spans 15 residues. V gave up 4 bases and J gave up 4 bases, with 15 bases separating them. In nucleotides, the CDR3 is TGTGCCATCAGTGTGGGGGGAGATGTAGCAGATACGCAGTATTTT. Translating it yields CAISVGGDVADTQYF.

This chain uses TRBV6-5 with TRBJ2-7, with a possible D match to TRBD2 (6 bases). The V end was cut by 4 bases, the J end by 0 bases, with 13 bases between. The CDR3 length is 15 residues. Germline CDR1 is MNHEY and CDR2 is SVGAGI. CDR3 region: CASSSLASSSYEQYF. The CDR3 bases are TGTGCCAGCAGTTCTCTAGCGTCGAGCTCCTACGAGCAGTACTTC.

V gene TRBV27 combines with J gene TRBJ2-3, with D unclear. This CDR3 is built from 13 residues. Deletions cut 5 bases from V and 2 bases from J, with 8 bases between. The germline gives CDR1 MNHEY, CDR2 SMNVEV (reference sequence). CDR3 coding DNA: TGTGCCAGCAGTGACGGGTACACAGATACGCAGTATTTT. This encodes CASSDGYTDTQYF.

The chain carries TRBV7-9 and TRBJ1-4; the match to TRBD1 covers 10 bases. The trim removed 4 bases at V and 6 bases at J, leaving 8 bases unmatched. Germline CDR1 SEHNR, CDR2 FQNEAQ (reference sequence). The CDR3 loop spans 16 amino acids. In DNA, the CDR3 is TGTGCCAGCAGCTCATCCTGGGGACAGGGGTATGAAAAACTGTTTTTT. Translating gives CASSSSWGQGYEKLFF.

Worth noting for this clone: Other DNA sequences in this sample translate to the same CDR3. CDR3 sequence reads: CASSHPNQPQHF. CDR3 DNA: TGTGCCAGCAGCCACCCGAATCAGCCCCAGCATTTT. The rearrangement uses TRBV3-1 (or the pseudogene TRBV3-2) and TRBJ1-5; D uncertain. This CDR3 region has 12 residues. The germline V and J ends were trimmed by 3 bases and 4 bases, with 4 bases remaining between them. In germline, CDR1 is LGHDT, CDR2 YNNKEL (reference sequence).

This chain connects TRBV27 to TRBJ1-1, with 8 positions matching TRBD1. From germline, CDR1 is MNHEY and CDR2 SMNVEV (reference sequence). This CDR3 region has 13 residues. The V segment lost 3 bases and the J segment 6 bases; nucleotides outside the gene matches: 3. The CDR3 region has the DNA TGTGCCAGCAGTTTTCAGGGGGCCCCTGAAGCTTTCTTT. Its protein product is CASSFQGAPEAFF.

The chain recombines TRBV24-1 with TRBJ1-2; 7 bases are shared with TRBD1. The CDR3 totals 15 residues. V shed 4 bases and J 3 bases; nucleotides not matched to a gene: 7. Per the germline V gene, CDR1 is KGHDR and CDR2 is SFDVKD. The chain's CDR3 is CATSEGTGTDYGYTF. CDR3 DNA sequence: TGTGCCACCAGTGAGGGTACCGGGACAGACTATGGCTACACCTTC.

The CDR3 loop reads CASLRYPAGVGYNEQFF. The CDR3 coding sequence is TGCGCCAGCCTAAGGTACCCCGCGGGAGTTGGTTACAATGAGCAGTTCTTC. The chain recombines TRBV5-1 with TRBJ2-1; TRBD2 aligns across 7 bases. The CDR3 is made up of 17 amino acids. Trimming took 7 bases from V and 4 from J; bases not matched to a gene: 17. Germline CDR1 is SGHRS and CDR2 is YFSETQ.

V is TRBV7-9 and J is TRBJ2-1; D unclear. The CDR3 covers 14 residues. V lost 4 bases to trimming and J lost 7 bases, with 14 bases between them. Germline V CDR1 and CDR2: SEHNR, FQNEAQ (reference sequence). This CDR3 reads CASSSRTSINEQFF. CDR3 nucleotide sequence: TGTGCCAGCAGCTCACGTACGTCTATTAATGAGCAGTTCTTC. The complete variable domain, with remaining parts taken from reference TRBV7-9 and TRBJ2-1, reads DTGVSQNPRHKITKRGQNVTFRCDPISEHNRLYWYRQTLGQGPEFLTYFQNEAQLEKSRLLSDRFSAERPKGSFSTLEIQRTEQGDSAMYLCASSSRTSINEQFFGPGTRLTVL.

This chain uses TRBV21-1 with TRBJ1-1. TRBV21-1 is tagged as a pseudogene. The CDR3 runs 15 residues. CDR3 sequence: CASSSPPRVTQGAFF. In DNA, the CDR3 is TGTGCCAGCAGTAGTCCCCCGAGGGTGACACAAGGGGCTTTCTTT.

CDR3 in amino acids: CASSLGLAGPYEQYF. The CDR3 region has the DNA TGTGCCAGCAGCTTAGGACTAGCGGGCCCCTACGAGCAGTACTTC. The rearrangement links TRBV7-2 to TRBJ2-7; 10 bases match TRBD2. This CDR3 is 15 amino acids long. Germline CDR1 and CDR2: SGHTA and FQGNSA. The V gene end was trimmed by 1 base and the J gene end by 2 bases; junction bases not matched to a gene: 2.

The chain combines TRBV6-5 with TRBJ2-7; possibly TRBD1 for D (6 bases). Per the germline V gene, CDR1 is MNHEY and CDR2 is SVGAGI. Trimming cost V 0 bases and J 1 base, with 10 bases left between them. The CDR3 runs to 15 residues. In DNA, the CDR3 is TGTGCCAGCAGTTACTCGTTTGACAGGTCCTACGAGCAGTACTTC. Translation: CASSYSFDRSYEQYF.

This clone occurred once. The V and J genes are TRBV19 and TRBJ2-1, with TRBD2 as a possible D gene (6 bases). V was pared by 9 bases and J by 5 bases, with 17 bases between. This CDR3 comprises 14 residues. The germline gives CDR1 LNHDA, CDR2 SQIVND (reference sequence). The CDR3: CASLPGGADNEQFF. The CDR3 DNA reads TGTGCCAGCCTCCCGGGCGGGGCAGACAATGAGCAGTTCTTC.

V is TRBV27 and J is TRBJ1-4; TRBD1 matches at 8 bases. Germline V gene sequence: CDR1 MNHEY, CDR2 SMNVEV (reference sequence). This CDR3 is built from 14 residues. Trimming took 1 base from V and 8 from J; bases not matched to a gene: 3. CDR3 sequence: CASSLYRGREKLFF. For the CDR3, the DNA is TGTGCCAGCAGTTTATACAGGGGGAGGGAAAAACTGTTTTTT.